Below, one T cell receptor beta chain is given with its context. This sample stems from a study of shared clonotypes between healthy human individuals. Produced via immunoSEQ multiplex PCR; TCRdb's table is partial and in-frame only. The table records around 2.5 million clones, 93% of them present only once. J gave up 2 bases and V 3 bases, and 15 bases lay outside the gene matches. CDR1 and CDR2 (germline): SGHTA, FQGNSA. The CDR3 sequence is 18 residues long. The clonotype comes from a young man in good health. Some clones in this sample may be carry-over from other donors' samples. The material sequenced was naive CD4+ T cells from PBMCs. Subset specified: CD45RA+ positively selected. The chain couples TRBV7-2 to TRBJ2-7; 8 bases are shared with TRBD2. CDR3 in amino acids: CASSFLGWSSGLAYEQYF. In DNA, the CDR3 is TGTGCCAGCAGCTTTTTAGGTTGGTCTAGCGGGCTTGCCTACGAGCAGTACTTC.